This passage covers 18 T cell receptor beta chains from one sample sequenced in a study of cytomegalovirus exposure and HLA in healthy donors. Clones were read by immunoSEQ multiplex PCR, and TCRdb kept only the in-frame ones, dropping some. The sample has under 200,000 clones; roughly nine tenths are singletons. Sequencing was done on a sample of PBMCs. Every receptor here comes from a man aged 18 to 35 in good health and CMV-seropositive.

CDR3 protein: CASSRWTGHTEAFF. In DNA, the CDR3 is TGTGCCAGCAGTAGATGGACAGGCCACACTGAAGCTTTCTTT. The genes are TRBV27 and TRBJ1-1, with 7 bases lining up with TRBD1. The CDR3 has 14 amino acids. With 5 bases clipped from V and 3 bases from J, the junction kept 6 bases outside the gene matches. CDR1 and CDR2 from the germline V gene are MNHEY and SMNVEV (reference sequence).

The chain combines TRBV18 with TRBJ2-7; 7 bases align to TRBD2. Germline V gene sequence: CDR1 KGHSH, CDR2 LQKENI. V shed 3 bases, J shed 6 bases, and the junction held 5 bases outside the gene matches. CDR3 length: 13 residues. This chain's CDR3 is CASSPTGGSEQYF. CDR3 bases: TGTGCCAGCTCACCGACGGGGGGAAGCGAGCAGTACTTC. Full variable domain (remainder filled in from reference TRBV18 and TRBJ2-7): NAGVMQNPRHLVRRRGQEARLRCSPMKGHSHVYWYRQLPEEGLKFMVYLQKENIIDESGMPKERFSAEFPKEGPSILRIQQVVRGDSAAYFCASSPTGGSEQYFGPGTRLTVT.

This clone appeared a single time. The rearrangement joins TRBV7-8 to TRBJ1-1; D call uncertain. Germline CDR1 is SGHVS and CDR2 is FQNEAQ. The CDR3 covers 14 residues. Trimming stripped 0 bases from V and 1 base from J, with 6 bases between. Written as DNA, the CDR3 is TGTGCCAGCAGCTTAGCGTCTTGGAACACTGAAGCTTTCTTT. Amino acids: CASSLASWNTEAFF. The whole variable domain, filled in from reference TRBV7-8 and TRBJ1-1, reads GAGVSQSPRYKVAKRGQDVALRCDPISGHVSLFWYQQALGQGPEFLTYFQNEAQLDKSGLPSDRFFAERPEGSVSTLKIQRTQQEDSAVYLCASSLASWNTEAFFGQGTRLTVV.

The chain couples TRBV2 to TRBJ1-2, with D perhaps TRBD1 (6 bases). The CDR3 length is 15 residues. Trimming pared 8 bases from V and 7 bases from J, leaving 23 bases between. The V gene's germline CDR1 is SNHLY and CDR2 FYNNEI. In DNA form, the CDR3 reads TGTGCCAGCGTAAGGACAGCCCAACGAGGGTCTGGCTACACCTTC. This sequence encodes CASVRTAQRGSGYTF. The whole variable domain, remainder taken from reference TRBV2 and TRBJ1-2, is EPEVTQTPSHQVTQMGQEVILRCVPISNHLYFYWYRQILGQKVEFLVSFYNNEISEKSEIFDDQFSVERPDGSNFTLKIRSTKLEDSAMYFCASVRTAQRGSGYTFGSGTRLTVV.

The CDR3 loop reads CASSRRGAGGTGELFF. CDR3 DNA: TGTGCCAGTAGTAGACGAGGGGCAGGGGGCACCGGGGAGCTGTTTTTT. The V call is TRBV19, the J call TRBJ2-2; 7 positions match TRBD1. The CDR3 runs 16 residues. The germline V gene has CDR1 LNHDA and CDR2 SQIVND (reference sequence). V shed 4 bases and J 4 bases; nucleotides not matched to a gene: 9.

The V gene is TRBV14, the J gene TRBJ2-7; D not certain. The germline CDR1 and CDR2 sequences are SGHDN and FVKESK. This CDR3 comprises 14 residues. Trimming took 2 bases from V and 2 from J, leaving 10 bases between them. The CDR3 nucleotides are TGTGCCAGCAGCCAAATGGAGTCCCCCTACGAGCAGTACTTC. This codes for CASSQMESPYEQYF.

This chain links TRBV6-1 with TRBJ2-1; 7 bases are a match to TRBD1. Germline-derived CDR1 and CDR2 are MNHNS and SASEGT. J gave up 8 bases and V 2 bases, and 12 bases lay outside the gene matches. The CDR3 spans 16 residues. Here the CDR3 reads CASSELLGTDIDEQFF. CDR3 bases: TGTGCCAGCAGTGAATTATTGGGGACAGATATCGATGAGCAGTTCTTC.

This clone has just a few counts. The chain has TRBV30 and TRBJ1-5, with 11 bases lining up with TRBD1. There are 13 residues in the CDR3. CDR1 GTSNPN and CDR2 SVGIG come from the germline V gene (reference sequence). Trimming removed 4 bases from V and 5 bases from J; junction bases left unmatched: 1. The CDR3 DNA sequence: TGTGCCTGGAAGGGACAGGGGGATCAGCCCCAGCATTTT. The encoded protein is CAWKGQGDQPQHF.

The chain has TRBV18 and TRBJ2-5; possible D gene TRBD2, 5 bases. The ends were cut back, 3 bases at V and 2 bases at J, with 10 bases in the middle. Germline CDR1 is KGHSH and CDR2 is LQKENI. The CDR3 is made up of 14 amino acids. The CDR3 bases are TGTGCCAGCTCACCGCGGAGGAATCAAGAGACCCAGTACTTC. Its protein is CASSPRRNQETQYF.

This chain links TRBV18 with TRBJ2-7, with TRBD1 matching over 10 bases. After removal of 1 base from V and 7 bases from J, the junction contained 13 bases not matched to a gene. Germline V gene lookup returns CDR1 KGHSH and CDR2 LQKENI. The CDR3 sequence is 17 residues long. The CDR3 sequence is CASSPLPPGTGVREQYF. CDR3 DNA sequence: TGTGCCAGCTCACCACTACCGCCCGGGACAGGGGTTCGGGAGCAGTACTTC.

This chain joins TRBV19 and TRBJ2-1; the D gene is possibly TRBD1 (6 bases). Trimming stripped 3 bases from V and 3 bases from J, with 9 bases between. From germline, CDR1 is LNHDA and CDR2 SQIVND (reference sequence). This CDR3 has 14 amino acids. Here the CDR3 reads CASSISGDYNEQFF. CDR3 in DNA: TGTGCCAGTAGTATTTCAGGGGACTACAATGAGCAGTTCTTC.

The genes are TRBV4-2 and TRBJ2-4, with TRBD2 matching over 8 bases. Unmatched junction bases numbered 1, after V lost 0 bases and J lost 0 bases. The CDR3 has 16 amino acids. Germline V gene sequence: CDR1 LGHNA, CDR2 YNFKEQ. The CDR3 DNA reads TGTGCCAGCAGCCAAGACCTAGCGGGAGCCAAAAACATTCAGTACTTC. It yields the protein CASSQDLAGAKNIQYF.

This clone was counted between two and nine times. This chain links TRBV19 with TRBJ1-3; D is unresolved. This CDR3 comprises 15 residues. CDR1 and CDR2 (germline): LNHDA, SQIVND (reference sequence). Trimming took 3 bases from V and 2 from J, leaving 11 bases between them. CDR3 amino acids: CASSISSGTGNTIYF. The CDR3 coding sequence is TGTGCCAGTAGTATCTCCTCGGGGACTGGAAACACCATATATTTT.

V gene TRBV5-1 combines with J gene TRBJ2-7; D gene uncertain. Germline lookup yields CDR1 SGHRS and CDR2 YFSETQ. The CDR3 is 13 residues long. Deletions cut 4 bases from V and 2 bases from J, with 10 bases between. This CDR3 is CASSPVGPYEQYF. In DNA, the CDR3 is TGCGCCAGCAGCCCTGTGGGCCCCTACGAGCAGTACTTC.

CDR3 residues: CASSGDGLSSYEQYF. Here the CDR3 DNA reads TGTGCCAGCAGCGGGGATGGACTATCCAGCTACGAGCAGTACTTC. V gene TRBV9 combines with J gene TRBJ2-7; a weak D match, TRBD2 (6 bases). Trimming removed 3 bases from V and 3 bases from J, with 16 bases in between. Germline CDR1 and CDR2: SGDLS and YYNGEE. The CDR3 loop spans 15 amino acids.

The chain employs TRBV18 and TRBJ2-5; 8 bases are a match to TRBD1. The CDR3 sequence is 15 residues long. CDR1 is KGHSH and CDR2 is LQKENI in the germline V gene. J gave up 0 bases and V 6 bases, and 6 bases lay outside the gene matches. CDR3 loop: CASSGQATYQETQYF. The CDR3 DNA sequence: TGTGCCAGCTCGGGACAGGCGACCTACCAAGAGACCCAGTACTTC.

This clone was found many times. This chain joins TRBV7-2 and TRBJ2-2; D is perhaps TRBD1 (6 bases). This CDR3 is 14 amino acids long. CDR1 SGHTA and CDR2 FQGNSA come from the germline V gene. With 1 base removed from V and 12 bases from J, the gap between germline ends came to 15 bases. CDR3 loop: CASSLVVGTGKLFF. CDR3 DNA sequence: TGTGCCAGCAGCTTAGTCGTGGGTACAGGGAAGCTGTTTTTT. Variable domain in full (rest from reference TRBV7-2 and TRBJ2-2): GAGVSQSPSNKVTEKGKDVELRCDPISGHTALYWYRQSLGQGLEFLIYFQGNSAPDKSGLPSDRFSAERTGGSVSTLTIQRTQQEDSAVYLCASSLVVGTGKLFFGEGSRLTVL.

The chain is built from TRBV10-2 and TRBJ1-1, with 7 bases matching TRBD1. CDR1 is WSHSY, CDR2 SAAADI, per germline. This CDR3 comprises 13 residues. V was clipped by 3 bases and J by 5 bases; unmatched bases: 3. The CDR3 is CASSEQGRTEAFF. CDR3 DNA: TGCGCCAGCAGTGAACAGGGGCGGACTGAAGCTTTCTTT.